A single sample is the source of the 32 T cell receptor beta chains below, sequenced in a study of T cell repertoires in cytomegalovirus infection. TCRdb processed the reads anew with MiXCR; each CDR3 protein has one entry. The repertoire holds more than 650,000 distinct CDR3 sequences, with less than 40% as singletons. What was sequenced was PBMCs. These receptors originate from a human donor in good health (CMV status not recorded). Some clones in this sample may be carry-over from other donors' samples.

The chain links TRBV12-3 or TRBV12-4 to TRBJ2-2, with D unresolved. The germline V and J ends were trimmed by 2 bases and 3 bases, with 16 bases remaining between them. The CDR3 has 17 residues. The CDR3 nucleotides are TGTGCCAGCAGTTTACGGATCGGTCCGAAGGACACCGGGGAGCTGTTTTTT. Translating it yields CASSLRIGPKDTGELFF.

With regard to this clonotype: A much larger clone differs from this one at a single base, so this may be a read error. The missing conserved phenylalanine or tryptophan at the end of this CDR3 makes a read error likely. This chain connects TRBV7-8 to TRBJ2-7; D tentatively reads TRBD1 or TRBD2 (5 bases each). Germline V gene sequence: CDR1 SGHVS, CDR2 FQNEAQ. The CDR3 sequence is 13 residues long. The ends were cut back, 5 bases at V and 2 bases at J, with 10 bases in the middle. CDR3 sequence reads: CASSQGRTYEQYL. The CDR3 DNA reads TGTGCCAGCAGCCAGGGACGGACCTACGAGCAGTACTTA.

This clonotype turned up a few times. The chain combines TRBV12-3 or TRBV12-4 with TRBJ2-7; 8 positions match TRBD1. J gave up 4 bases and V 6 bases, and 5 bases lay outside the gene matches. This CDR3 spans 13 amino acids. The DNA of the CDR3 is TGTGCCAGCAGGGGGACAGGTAATTACGAGCAGTACTTC. Its translation is CASRGTGNYEQYF.

This clonotype was detected ten times or more. The rearrangement joins TRBV7-2 to TRBJ1-2, with D unclear. This CDR3 is 16 amino acids long. The germline V and J ends were trimmed by 7 bases and 6 bases, with 24 bases remaining between them. Per the germline V gene, CDR1 is SGHTA and CDR2 is FQGNSA. The CDR3 is CASTLGVGIQLDGYTF. For the CDR3, the DNA is TGTGCCAGCACCCTGGGTGTTGGAATACAACTCGATGGCTACACCTTC.

In the case of this clonotype: It is likely a read error, because the conserved phenylalanine at the end of the CDR3 is missing. The CDR3 loop reads CASSLTGDVSDYGYTL. The CDR3 DNA sequence: TGTGCCAGCAGTTTAACAGGCGACGTTTCGGACTATGGCTACACCTTA. The chain combines TRBV28 with TRBJ1-2, with a weak D call TRBD1 (5 bases). CDR1 is MDHEN, CDR2 SYDVKM, per germline. The CDR3 sequence is 16 residues long. V was pared by 2 bases and J by 3 bases, with 16 bases between.

The chain links TRBV19 to TRBJ1-4, with D uncertain. Trimming removed 3 bases at V and 5 bases at J, with 13 bases between. The CDR3 contains 15 residues. CDR1 is LNHDA and CDR2 is SQIVND in the germline V gene (reference sequence). CDR3 sequence reads: CASSIGGLLNEKLFF. Written as DNA, the CDR3 is TGTGCCAGTAGTATCGGAGGGCTATTGAATGAAAAACTGTTTTTT.

This chain links TRBV6-5 with TRBJ1-4; tentatively, D is TRBD1 (5 bases). The germline V gene encodes CDR1 MNHEY and CDR2 SVGAGI. V gave up 5 bases and J gave up 10 bases, with 20 bases separating them. The CDR3 has 15 residues. The CDR3 here is CASSPGDRGRGKLFF. In DNA form, the CDR3 reads TGTGCCAGCAGTCCGGGGGACCGTGGGCGAGGAAAACTGTTTTTT.

The genes are TRBV29-1 and TRBJ2-2; 9 bases map to TRBD1. This CDR3 spans 13 amino acids. In germline, CDR1 is SQVTM, CDR2 ANQGSEA. With 6 bases clipped from V and 7 bases from J, the junction kept 6 bases outside the gene matches. CDR3 sequence reads: CSVVQGAIGELFF. The CDR3 region has the DNA TGCAGCGTCGTACAGGGGGCAATCGGGGAGCTGTTTTTT.

With regard to this clonotype: At one of its ends the junction is not consistent with the germline gene, which may arise from a read error. The gene calls are TRBV7-8 and TRBJ2-5; 8 bases are a match to TRBD1. The V gene's germline CDR1 is SGHVS and CDR2 FQNEAQ. The CDR3 covers 14 residues. The CDR3 sequence is CVSSSGTGGETQYF. CDR3 DNA sequence: TGTGTCAGCAGTTCCGGTACAGGGGGAGAGACCCAGTACTTC.

V usage is TRBV28 and J usage is TRBJ2-7, with 8 positions matching TRBD2. CDR1 is MDHEN and CDR2 is SYDVKM in the germline V gene. The junction had 13 bases not matched to a gene; V was cut back by 3 bases and J by 0 bases. This CDR3 has 18 residues. CDR3 nucleotides: TGTGCCAGCAGTTTCCCCCCAGGGGTAGCGGGAACCTCCTACGAGCAGTACTTC. Translating gives CASSFPPGVAGTSYEQYF.

V gene TRBV7-9 combines with J gene TRBJ2-3; possible D gene TRBD2, 6 bases. The germline gives CDR1 SEHNR, CDR2 FQNEAQ (reference sequence). Trimming shortened V by 5 bases and J by 2 bases, and 20 bases separated the two germline ends. This CDR3 is built from 17 residues. The CDR3 sequence is CASSHNLKTGDTDTQYF. Here the CDR3 DNA reads TGTGCCAGCAGCCACAACCTAAAAACGGGAGACACAGATACGCAGTATTTT.

A few counts support this clonotype. For the CDR3, the DNA is TGTGCCAGCAGCTCAAGCGGGAGGCGGGACCCCCCACAGTTCTTC. Translating gives CASSSSGRRDPPQFF. V is TRBV7-8 and J is TRBJ2-1; 9 nucleotides line up with TRBD2. Trimming at V came to 4 bases and at J to 13 bases, leaving 14 bases not matched to a gene. Germline CDR1 is SGHVS and CDR2 is FQNEAQ. The CDR3 has 15 residues. The whole variable domain, filled in from reference TRBV7-8 and TRBJ2-1, reads GAGVSQSPRYKVAKRGQDVALRCDPISGHVSLFWYQQALGQGPEFLTYFQNEAQLDKSGLPSDRFFAERPEGSVSTLKIQRTQQEDSAVYLCASSSSGRRDPPQFFGPGTRLTVL.

V is TRBV7-6 and J is TRBJ2-2; TRBD2 matches 10 bases. The CDR3 spans 15 residues. Germline CDR1 SGHVS, CDR2 FNYEAQ. V was pared by 7 bases and J by 5 bases, with 7 bases of the junction left unmatched. CDR3 sequence reads: CASNELAGQTGELFF. The CDR3 coding sequence is TGTGCCAGCAACGAACTAGCGGGGCAAACCGGGGAGCTGTTTTTT.

This clonotype has just a few counts. The genes are TRBV28 and TRBJ2-2; D is ambiguous. CDR1 and CDR2 (germline): MDHEN, SYDVKM. The CDR3 is made up of 14 amino acids. The V gene lost 2 bases and the J gene lost 1 base, with 5 bases spanning the gap. The CDR3 spells CASSLPQNTGELFF. The CDR3 region has the DNA TGTGCCAGCAGTTTACCCCAGAACACCGGGGAGCTGTTTTTT.

Regarding this clonotype: A read error may produce the germline difference seen at one junction end. The chain couples TRBV7-2 to TRBJ1-5; D not certain. This CDR3 contains 12 residues. From germline, CDR1 is SGHTA and CDR2 FQGNSA. CDR3 amino acids: CAISLINQPQKF. The CDR3 nucleotides are TGTGCCATCAGCTTAATCAATCAGCCCCAGAAGTTT.

The chain is built from TRBV20-1 and TRBJ2-3, with 7 nucleotides matching TRBD1. Per germline, CDR1 DFQATT and CDR2 SNEGSKA (reference sequence). Unmatched junction bases numbered 11, after V lost 6 bases and J lost 2 bases. The CDR3 consists of 15 residues. The chain's CDR3 is CSAQGTVVLTDTQYF. CDR3 bases: TGCAGTGCCCAAGGGACAGTCGTTCTCACAGATACGCAGTATTTT.

There are a few counts of this clonotype. This chain joins TRBV19 and TRBJ1-5, with D unresolved. Germline CDR1 and CDR2: LNHDA and SQIVND (reference sequence). Deletions cut 1 base from V and 5 bases from J, with 6 bases between. This CDR3 is built from 13 residues. The CDR3 loop is CASSIGPHQPQHF. The CDR3 bases are TGTGCCAGTAGTATAGGACCGCATCAGCCCCAGCATTTT.

Only a few counts were recorded for this clonotype. The CDR3 is CSATSPGGTDTQYF. The CDR3 nucleotides read TGCAGTGCAACTTCCCCGGGGGGCACAGATACGCAGTATTTT. This chain links TRBV20-1 with TRBJ2-3; TRBD2 is a possible D gene (6 bases). V was clipped by 6 bases and J by 1 base, with 14 bases between them. Germline lookup yields CDR1 DFQATT and CDR2 SNEGSKA (reference sequence). The CDR3 loop spans 14 amino acids.

This clonotype has a handful of counts. The rearrangement joins TRBV19 to TRBJ2-3; 10 bases fit TRBD2. CDR1 and CDR2 from the germline V gene are LNHDA and SQIVND (reference sequence). The CDR3 extends over 14 amino acids. V lost 8 bases and J lost 2; bases outside the gene matches: 4. CDR3 DNA: TGTGCCAGTGGACTAGCGGACACCACAGATACGCAGTATTTT. This gives the protein CASGLADTTDTQYF.

The genes are TRBV10-2 and TRBJ1-6; unclear D gene. CDR3 length equals 18 residues. Germline loops: CDR1 WSHSY, CDR2 SAAADI. Trimming took 6 bases from V and 13 from J, leaving 31 bases between them. As DNA, the CDR3 is TGCGCCAGCAGCGATGCGGGTGGCTTCGAGCGAGTGGTTGATCCCCTCCACTTT. This sequence encodes CASSDAGGFERVVDPLHF.

The rearrangement joins TRBV7-6 to TRBJ2-1; D remains unclear. The CDR3 totals 13 residues. CDR1 and CDR2 (germline): SGHVS, FNYEAQ. Trimming left V 5 bases short and J 6 bases short, with 11 bases between. The CDR3: CASSPGPTNEQFF. The CDR3 region has the DNA TGTGCCAGCAGCCCCGGGCCCACCAATGAGCAGTTCTTC. The full variable domain, rest sourced from reference TRBV7-6 and TRBJ2-1, is GAGVSQSPRYKVTKRGQDVALRCDPISGHVSLYWYRQALGQGPEFLTYFNYEAQQDKSGLPNDRFSAERPEGSISTLTIQRTEQRDSAMYRCASSPGPTNEQFFGPGTRLTVL.

J is TRBJ2-7 and V is TRBV6-8; no clear D. This CDR3 contains 16 residues. The germline V and J ends were trimmed by 0 bases and 3 bases, with 15 bases remaining between them. Germline V gene data show CDR1 as MNHGY and CDR2 as SAAAGT. The CDR3 DNA sequence: TGTGCCAGCAGTTACTCGAATGTGACCTTGTACTACGAGCAGTACTTC. Amino acids: CASSYSNVTLYYEQYF.

This clonotype was seen repeatedly, ten times or more. The chain combines TRBV2 with TRBJ1-1; D ambiguous. CDR3 length: 11 residues. The V and J ends lost 7 bases and 3 bases respectively, with 6 bases between them. Germline CDR1 SNHLY, CDR2 FYNNEI. The CDR3: CASTFYTEAFF. CDR3 DNA sequence: TGTGCCAGCACTTTCTACACTGAAGCTTTCTTT.

This chain links TRBV7-2 with TRBJ2-1; 10 bases are a match to TRBD1. This CDR3 spans 19 amino acids. The J segment lost 0 bases and the V segment lost 5 bases, leaving 13 bases of the junction unmatched. Germline V gene lookup returns CDR1 SGHTA and CDR2 FQGNSA. CDR3 amino acids: CASSQSRDRGLSSYNEQFF. The CDR3 region has the DNA TGTGCCAGCAGCCAGAGCCGGGACAGGGGACTCAGCTCCTACAATGAGCAGTTCTTC.

CDR3 coding DNA: TGTGCCAGCAGCTTATATGCGGGGACCACAGATACGCAGTATTTT. Its protein product is CASSLYAGTTDTQYF. The chain combines TRBV7-3 with TRBJ2-3, with D possibly matching TRBD2 (6 bases). Germline V lookup: CDR1 SGHTA, CDR2 FQGTGA. The CDR3 extends over 15 amino acids. The V end lost 2 bases, the J end lost 2 bases, and 11 bases lay between the germline ends. The entire variable domain, with the rest obtained from reference TRBV7-3 and TRBJ2-3, is as follows: GAGVSQTPSNKVTEKGKYVELRCDPISGHTALYWYRQSLGQGPEFLIYFQGTGAADDSGLPNDRFFAVRPEGSVSTLKIQRTERGDSAVYLCASSLYAGTTDTQYFGPGTRLTVL.

The rearrangement uses TRBV6-1 and TRBJ1-1, with 11 bases identical to TRBD1. There are 16 residues in the CDR3. Germline CDR1 reads MNHNS; CDR2 reads SASEGT. V lost 7 bases, J lost 5 bases, and 12 bases stayed unmatched. The CDR3 region is CASTPHLGQGGTEAFF. In DNA, the CDR3 is TGTGCCAGCACCCCCCACCTGGGACAGGGGGGAACTGAAGCTTTCTTT.

This clonotype has at least ten counts. V and J are TRBV7-6 and TRBJ2-2; 10 bases align to TRBD2. V dropped 3 bases and J dropped 9; count of bases not matched to a gene: 13. The V gene's germline CDR1 is SGHVS and CDR2 FNYEAQ. The CDR3 contains 17 residues. CDR3 nucleotides: TGTGCCAGCAGCTTCCACCCAAGCGGGGGGGAAACGAGGGAGCTGTTTTTT. Translating it yields CASSFHPSGGETRELFF.

V and J are TRBV5-5 and TRBJ1-6; D call uncertain. The CDR3 is 16 residues long. Trimming took 4 bases from V and 6 from J, leaving 17 bases between them. Germline assignment: CDR1 SGHKS and CDR2 YYEKEE (reference sequence). The CDR3 coding sequence is TGTGCCAGCAGCCAACCGAAAGCAGCTTCTAATTCACCCCTCCACTTT. It yields the protein CASSQPKAASNSPLHF. Full variable domain (missing parts from reference TRBV5-5 and TRBJ1-6): DAGVTQSPTHLIKTRGQQVTLRCSPISGHKSVSWYQQVLGQGPQFIFQYYEKEERGRGNFPDRFSARQFPNYSSELNVNALLLGDSALYLCASSQPKAASNSPLHFGNGTRLTVT.

In this sample, this clonotype turned up many times. This rearrangement joins TRBV6-6 to TRBJ1-6; a weak D match, TRBD1 (5 bases). CDR3 size: 14 residues. Per germline, CDR1 MNHNY and CDR2 SVGAGI (reference sequence). The V and J ends lost 2 bases and 4 bases respectively, with 6 bases between them. The CDR3 nucleotides read TGTGCCAGCAGTTACGGACAATATAATTCACCCCTCCACTTT. Its translation is CASSYGQYNSPLHF.

The V and J genes are TRBV2 and TRBJ2-7, with TRBD1 matching over 7 bases. CDR1 is SNHLY and CDR2 is FYNNEI in the germline V gene. The CDR3 covers 14 residues. V dropped 1 base and J dropped 2; count of bases not matched to a gene: 2. Written as DNA, the CDR3 is TGTGCCAGCAGTGAAGAACAGGGGCCCTACGAGCAGTACTTC. Its translation: CASSEEQGPYEQYF.

V and J are TRBV20-1 and TRBJ2-3; TRBD2 agrees at 10 bases. V dropped 3 bases and J dropped 4; count of bases not matched to a gene: 7. The V gene's germline CDR1 is DFQATT and CDR2 SNEGSKA (reference sequence). The CDR3 sequence is 15 residues long. The CDR3 DNA follows: TGCAGTGCTAGGGCTAGCGGGAGTATGGCAGATACGCAGTATTTT. Encoded protein: CSARASGSMADTQYF.

This rearrangement joins TRBV11-3 to TRBJ2-2; 9 bases align to TRBD1. Germline-derived CDR1 and CDR2 are SGHNT and YENEEA. V dropped 3 bases and J dropped 3; count of bases not matched to a gene: 2. The CDR3 totals 15 residues. CDR3 in amino acids: CASSFRTGDTGELFF. CDR3 in DNA: TGTGCCAGCAGCTTCCGGACAGGGGACACCGGGGAGCTGTTTTTT. The whole variable domain, filled in from reference TRBV11-3 and TRBJ2-2, reads EAGVVQSPRYKIIEKKQPVAFWCNPISGHNTLYWYLQNLGQGPELLIRYENEEAVDDSQLPKDRFSAERLKGVDSTLKIQPAELGDSAVYLCASSFRTGDTGELFFGEGSRLTVL.